The 24 T cell receptor beta chains below all came from one sample that was sequenced in a study of blood T cell repertoires in COVID-19. The method was immunoSEQ multiplex PCR; TCRdb's version includes in-frame clones alone and lacks a portion of them. In the table there are just over 300,000 clones, 86% of which are singletons. Source material: PBMCs or T cells enriched from blood (not recorded which). The receptor set was obtained from a man under 40 who had recovered from COVID-19.

V is TRBV11-2 and J is TRBJ2-7, with 7 positions matching TRBD1. Germline CDR1 reads SGHAT; CDR2 reads FQNNGV. V was pared by 4 bases and J by 3 bases, with 3 bases of the junction left unmatched. The CDR3 sequence is 13 residues long. DNA of the CDR3: TGTGCCAGCAGCTCCCGACAGGGCTACGAGCAGTACTTC. Translation gives CASSSRQGYEQYF.

The V gene is TRBV19, the J gene TRBJ1-5; no clear D gene. With 3 bases removed from V and 7 bases from J, the gap between germline ends came to 13 bases. The germline V gene encodes CDR1 LNHDA and CDR2 SQIVND (reference sequence). The CDR3 has 14 residues. The DNA for the CDR3 is TGTGCCAGTAGTATTCCCTCCGGTCGACAGCCCCAGCATTTT. As protein: CASSIPSGRQPQHF. The whole variable domain, remainder taken from reference TRBV19 and TRBJ1-5, is DGGITQSPKYLFRKEGQNVTLSCEQNLNHDAMYWYRQDPGQGLRLIYYSQIVNDFQKGDIAEGYSVSREKKESFPLTVTSAQKNPTAFYLCASSIPSGRQPQHFGDGTRLSIL.

This sequence joins TRBV15 and TRBJ1-4; 7 positions match TRBD1. J lost 4 bases, V lost 2 bases, and 10 bases had no gene match. The CDR3 has 17 residues. Germline CDR1 is LNHNV and CDR2 is YYDKDF (reference sequence). The CDR3 bases are TGTGCCACCAGCAGAACTTCTAGGGACAGTGTTAATGAAAAACTGTTTTTT. Protein: CATSRTSRDSVNEKLFF.

The rearrangement uses TRBV7-2 and TRBJ2-7; 15 positions match TRBD2. The trim removed 5 bases at V and 9 bases at J, leaving 11 bases unmatched. This CDR3 comprises 16 residues. Germline CDR1 and CDR2: SGHTA and FQGNSA. DNA for the CDR3: TGTGCCAGCAGCGCCCAGGGACTAGCGGGAGGTAGGGTGCAGTACTTC. This codes for CASSAQGLAGGRVQYF.

V and J are TRBV5-4 and TRBJ1-4, with 10 bases identical to TRBD1. Germline trimming cut 3 bases from V and 8 bases from J; bases unmatched to any gene: 13. The CDR3 sequence is 17 residues long. The germline CDR1 and CDR2 sequences are SGHNT and YYREEE (reference sequence). CDR3 bases: TGTGCCAGCAGCTCGTCCCGGGACAGGGGCGGACGGGAAAAACTGTTTTTT. Amino acids: CASSSSRDRGGREKLFF.

This sequence joins TRBV6-5 and TRBJ2-1; 12 nucleotides agree with TRBD2. Per the germline V gene, CDR1 is MNHEY and CDR2 is SVGAGI. The CDR3 extends over 15 amino acids. V gave up 6 bases and J gave up 9 bases; unmatched junction bases: 9. The CDR3 region is CASSRTSGKRGEQFF. The CDR3 DNA sequence: TGTGCCAGCAGCCGGACTAGCGGGAAAAGGGGTGAGCAGTTCTTC.

The chain employs TRBV5-1 and TRBJ2-3; D perhaps matches TRBD2 (5 bases). The CDR3 runs to 16 residues. Trimming stripped 0 bases from V and 8 bases from J, with 19 bases between. Germline lookup yields CDR1 SGHRS and CDR2 YFSETQ. The CDR3 loop is CASSLEFIGIPGTQYF. Here the CDR3 DNA reads TGCGCCAGCAGCTTGGAATTTATCGGGATTCCCGGTACGCAGTATTTT.

The genes are TRBV28 and TRBJ2-3, with 10 bases lining up with TRBD2. With V trimmed by 3 bases and J by 6 bases, 18 bases remained unmatched. The length of the CDR3 is 19 residues. Germline CDR1 MDHEN, CDR2 SYDVKM. For the CDR3, the DNA is TGTGCCAGCAGTTTTTCCTCCTACACTAGCGGGGCGCCCCGCGATACGCAGTATTTT. Its translation: CASSFSSYTSGAPRDTQYF. The full variable domain, its missing parts supplied by reference TRBV28 and TRBJ2-3, is DVKVTQSSRYLVKRTGEKVFLECVQDMDHENMFWYRQDPGLGLRLIYFSYDVKMKEKGDIPEGYSVSREKKERFSLILESASTNQTSMYLCASSFSSYTSGAPRDTQYFGPGTRLTVL.

This chain links TRBV10-2 with TRBJ2-3; 10 bases align to TRBD1. The CDR3 has 14 residues. The ends lost 7 bases at V and 5 bases at J; junction bases unmatched: 6. In germline, CDR1 is WSHSY, CDR2 SAAADI. The CDR3 DNA reads as TGCGCCAGCAACAGACAGGGGGCGGGAGATACGCAGTATTTT. As protein: CASNRQGAGDTQYF.

The chain carries TRBV12-3 or TRBV12-4 and TRBJ1-5; the D gene is possibly TRBD1 (6 bases). V was shortened by 7 bases and J by 9 bases, with 10 bases between the two germline ends. The CDR3 is 11 residues long. The CDR3, as DNA: TGTGCCAGCAAAAAACAGGGGCCCCAGCATTTT. This sequence encodes CASKKQGPQHF.

This sequence joins TRBV6-6 and TRBJ1-5; D is uncertain. The CDR3 contains 11 residues. Germline-derived CDR1 and CDR2 are MNHNY and SVGAGI (reference sequence). The V and J ends lost 6 bases and 6 bases respectively, with 6 bases between them. CDR3 bases: TGTGCCAGCAGGGAGGGTCAGCCCCAGCATTTT. Its translation is CASREGQPQHF.

CDR3 sequence (DNA): TGCGCCAGCAGCTCAGCAAGAGACAGGGGTAAAGCTTTCTTT. It specifies CASSSARDRGKAFF. The V and J genes are TRBV5-1 and TRBJ1-1; 8 positions agree with TRBD1. The CDR3 sequence is 14 residues long. V trimming: 3 bases; J trimming: 9 bases; junction bases outside the gene matches: 10. Germline lookup yields CDR1 SGHRS and CDR2 YFSETQ.

The chain combines TRBV6-1 with TRBJ2-3, with D uncertain. V shed 0 bases and J shed 2 bases, with 12 bases lying between them. The CDR3 length is 16 residues. The germline gives CDR1 MNHNS, CDR2 SASEGT. CDR3 in amino acids: CASSEAQWPPTDTQYF. DNA for the CDR3: TGTGCCAGCAGTGAAGCTCAGTGGCCCCCCACAGATACGCAGTATTTT.

The rearrangement joins TRBV7-6 to TRBJ1-1; maybe TRBD1 (5 bases). Germline CDR1 is SGHVS and CDR2 is FNYEAQ. V lost 4 bases and J 0 bases, leaving 15 bases between the germline ends. The length of the CDR3 is 16 residues. CDR3 sequence reads: CASSWGGSFMNTEAFF. CDR3 DNA sequence: TGTGCCAGCAGCTGGGGGGGGTCTTTCATGAACACTGAAGCTTTCTTT.

V and J are TRBV10-3 and TRBJ1-4, with TRBD1 as a possible D gene (6 bases). The V end lost 3 bases, the J end lost 4 bases, and 24 bases lay between the germline ends. Germline V gene lookup returns CDR1 ENHRY and CDR2 SYGVKD. The CDR3 runs 19 residues. CDR3 protein: CAISDPTGQRGLGNEKLFF. DNA of the CDR3: TGTGCCATCAGTGATCCAACGGGACAAAGGGGGTTGGGTAATGAAAAACTGTTTTTT.

The V call is TRBV6-5, the J call TRBJ1-5; 9 nucleotides line up with TRBD1. The V segment lost 6 bases and the J segment 6 bases; nucleotides outside the gene matches: 6. This CDR3 has 14 amino acids. Germline values: CDR1 MNHEY, CDR2 SVGAGI. CDR3 in DNA: TGTGCCAGCAGACCCGGGACAGGGTTTCAGCCCCAGCATTTT. Amino acids: CASRPGTGFQPQHF.

The genes are TRBV11-2 and TRBJ1-5; perhaps TRBD1 as D (5 bases). Trimming removed 5 bases at V and 3 bases at J, with 14 bases between. Looked up from germline, CDR1 is SGHAT and CDR2 is FQNNGV. CDR3 length: 15 amino acids. This chain's CDR3 is CASSRGTTPNQPQHF. CDR3 nucleotide sequence: TGTGCCAGCAGCCGCGGGACTACCCCCAATCAGCCCCAGCATTTT.

The gene calls are TRBV5-1 and TRBJ2-7; TRBD1 might be the D (5 bases). The V gene lost 4 bases and the J gene lost 1 base, with 6 bases spanning the gap. Germline assignment: CDR1 SGHRS and CDR2 YFSETQ. This CDR3 is built from 12 residues. CDR3 region: CASSRGSYEQYF. The CDR3 nucleotides read TGCGCCAGCAGCAGGGGTTCCTACGAGCAGTACTTC.

This chain links TRBV7-2 with TRBJ2-2; the match to TRBD2 covers 9 bases. The CDR3 is 16 amino acids. Losses at the gene ends were 1 base for V and 8 bases for J; bases not matched to a gene: 8. Germline CDR1 and CDR2: SGHTA and FQGNSA. The CDR3 here is CASSLGPSGEGGELFF. For the CDR3, the DNA is TGTGCCAGCAGCTTAGGGCCTAGCGGGGAAGGGGGGGAGCTGTTTTTT.

The V and J genes are TRBV6-5 and TRBJ2-7; 7 bases are shared with TRBD2. The CDR3 loop spans 15 amino acids. CDR1 and CDR2 (germline): MNHEY, SVGAGI. Trimming took 6 bases from V and 2 from J; bases not matched to a gene: 10. The DNA of the CDR3 is TGTGCCAGCAGGGGGGGGAGCGGGGCCACCTACGAGCAGTACTTC. This codes for CASRGGSGATYEQYF.

The chain combines TRBV19 with TRBJ1-5; 8 nucleotides line up with TRBD1. V lost 2 bases, J lost 3 bases, and 6 bases stayed unmatched. This CDR3 contains 16 residues. Germline CDR1 is LNHDA and CDR2 is SQIVND (reference sequence). CDR3 protein: CASSIRAGGINQPQHF. In DNA form, the CDR3 reads TGTGCCAGTAGTATACGGGCAGGGGGCATCAATCAGCCCCAGCATTTT.

The chain is built from TRBV5-5 and TRBJ2-7; 7 positions agree with TRBD1. Trimming cost V 0 bases and J 9 bases; bases outside gene matches: 9. This CDR3 contains 14 residues. Per the germline V gene, CDR1 is SGHKS and CDR2 is YYEKEE (reference sequence). In DNA, the CDR3 is TGTGCCAGCAGCTTGGTGATCACAGGGGATGTGCAGTACTTC. Translated, it gives CASSLVITGDVQYF.

This chain links TRBV5-1 with TRBJ1-2; D is uncertain. The V gene lost 3 bases and the J gene lost 8 bases, with 17 bases spanning the gap. CDR1 is SGHRS and CDR2 is YFSETQ in the germline V gene. CDR3 length: 14 amino acids. CDR3 nucleotide sequence: TGCGCCAGCAGCTCGTACTCAGGTTACGGCGGCTACACCTTC. As protein: CASSSYSGYGGYTF.

Note on this clone: The germline gene is not matched at one end of the junction; a read error may be the cause. J is TRBJ2-7 and V is TRBV11-2, with TRBD1 as a possible D gene (6 bases). Germline-derived CDR1 and CDR2 are SGHAT and FQNNGV. The CDR3 is 13 residues long. CDR3 DNA sequence: TGTGCCAGCAGTTTAGGACAGTCCGGCGAGCAGTACTTC. It is translated as CASSLGQSGEQYF.